This T cell receptor beta chain was identified in a study of blood T cell repertoires in COVID-19. About the research overall: PBMCs, B-cell-depleted T cells, or T cells were the source of the cDNA or gDNA that made up the material.

TCRdb's table, derived via immunoSEQ multiplex PCR, lists solely in-frame clones and lacks some. The data hold around 290,000 clones, with approximately 91% observed a single time. This clone showed up just once. What was sequenced was peripheral blood. The clonotype originates from a woman aged 25 to 45 with COVID-19, enrolled during active disease.

This CDR3 is CASSFGPRIRTGMNSPLHF. The CDR3 DNA reads as TGTGCCAGCAGCTTTGGCCCACGGATTAGGACAGGAATGAATTCACCCCTCCACTTT. The chain recombines TRBV7-8 with TRBJ1-6, with 7 bases that match TRBD1. V lost 3 bases and J lost 7; bases outside the gene matches: 18. The CDR3 has 19 residues. Germline V gene sequence: CDR1 SGHVS, CDR2 FQNEAQ.